A selection of T cell receptor beta chains follows, all from one sample in a study of blood T cells in healthy people across ages. TCRdb reprocessed the 5' RACE reads via MiXCR and lists one record per CDR3 protein. The repertoire consists of roughly 1,500,000 distinct CDR3 sequences, with around 35% occurring once and the leading ten covering approximately 10%. Sequencing was performed on blood. These TCRs come from a woman aged 25-40 years in good health. Both conserved end residues are part of each CDR3. D genes are given only for firm matches. Clone size is not always given. Where it is, it says once, few, many or a class for expanded clones.

V,D,size,J,DNA,CDR3
TRBV12-3/TRBV12-4,TRBD2,NA,TRBJ2-6,TGTGCCAGCAGTTTCACTAGCGGGGGGGTCGGGTTTTTGTCTGGGGCCAACGTCCTGACTTTC,CASSFTSGGVGFLSGANVLTF
TRBV7-9,TRBD1,few,TRBJ1-1,TGTGCCAGCAGCCTTATCGGACAGGGGAACACTGAAGCTTTCTTT,CASSLIGQGNTEAFF
TRBV4-1,TRBD1,many,TRBJ2-3,TGCGCCAGCAGCCTTGGGGACAGTGGTGGAGATACGCAGTATTTT,CASSLGDSGGDTQYF
TRBV3-1,TRBD1,many,TRBJ2-7,TGCGCCAGCAGCCAGGGGACAGTCTCCTACGAGCAGTACTTC,CASSQGTVSYEQYF
TRBV13,NA,NA,TRBJ2-7,TGTGCCAGCAGCTTAGTTCGGCAGGGCGCGAACGAGCAGTACTTC,CASSLVRQGANEQYF
TRBV6-1,NA,NA,TRBJ2-5,TGTGCCGGCAATGACCGGTACAATGAGCAGTACTTC,CAGNDRYNEQYF
TRBV5-1,TRBD2,NA,TRBJ2-7,TGCGCCAGCAGCCAATCCGGGACTAGTACCTACGAGCAGTACTTC,CASSQSGTSTYEQYF
TRBV3-1,TRBD1,NA,TRBJ2-4,TGTGCCAGCAGCCGCTTAACAGGGGGAGTGGGAAACATTCAGTACTTC,CASSRLTGGVGNIQYF
TRBV6-5,NA,few,TRBJ2-7,TGTGCCAGCAGTTATTCGGGCCGGCAGTACTTC,CASSYSGRQYF
TRBV20-1,TRBD2,NA,TRBJ2-1,TGCAGTGCTAGAGATCGAGCGGGAGGGGGCCACAATGAGCAGTTCTTC,CSARDRAGGGHNEQFF
TRBV2,TRBD1,NA,TRBJ1-2,TGTGCCAGCAGCCCCACGGTCCGGGACAGGGGACGGTACACCTTC,CASSPTVRDRGRYTF
TRBV6-2/TRBV6-3,NA,NA,TRBJ1-1,TGTGCCAGCACCACATGGGGGGTCCGGACTGAAGCTTTCTTT,CASTTWGVRTEAFF
TRBV5-1,NA,many,TRBJ1-2,TGCGCCAGCAGCTTAGGCTCGGTGGGACCGACCTATGGCTACACCTTC,CASSLGSVGPTYGYTF
TRBV2,NA,NA,TRBJ2-1,TGTGCCAGCACCGATGAGGGGGGGGGCAAGTTCTTC,CASTDEGGGKFF
TRBV13,TRBD2,NA,TRBJ2-1,TGTGCCAGCAGCTTAGGGATTAGCGGGGGGACATACAATGAGCAGTTCTTC,CASSLGISGGTYNEQFF
TRBV15,TRBD1,few,TRBJ1-5,TGTGCCACCAGCGTCCTCCGGGACAGGGGCCAGCCCCAGCATTTT,CATSVLRDRGQPQHF
TRBV2,NA,NA,TRBJ2-3,TGTGCCAGCAGTGTGAGACTAGTGGGGCCCCCAAGCACAGATACGCAGTATTTT,CASSVRLVGPPSTDTQYF
TRBV27,NA,many,TRBJ2-3,TGTGCCAGCAGTCGAACGCGCACAGATACGCAGTATTTT,CASSRTRTDTQYF
TRBV28,TRBD1,many,TRBJ2-1,TGTGCCAGCAGTTCTCCGTCCGGGACAGGGGGACACAATGAGCAGTTCTTC,CASSSPSGTGGHNEQFF
TRBV11-2,NA,NA,TRBJ2-7,TGTGCCTGCAGCCCCGCCTTAGGTCGGGGACATCTGGGCTACGAGCAGTACTTC,CACSPALGRGHLGYEQYF
TRBV5-1,NA,NA,TRBJ2-3,TGCGCCAGCAGCCAACTAGTCAAAAGCACAGATACGCAGTATTTT,CASSQLVKSTDTQYF
TRBV20-1,NA,once,TRBJ1-2,TGCAGTGCTAGAAGTCGCGACAGGACGAACTATGGCTACACCTTC,CSARSRDRTNYGYTF
TRBV20-1,NA,NA,TRBJ2-4,TGCAGTGCTAGGGTGGGGCCAAAAAACATTCAGTACTTC,CSARVGPKNIQYF
TRBV10-2,NA,NA,TRBJ1-6,TGCGCCAGCAGTGGGCGGTCATGGGATTCACCCCTCCACTTT,CASSGRSWDSPLHF
TRBV27,TRBD1,few,TRBJ2-5,TGTGCCAGCAGTTTATCGGGGACAGGAAGAGGGCAGTACTTC,CASSLSGTGRGQYF
TRBV9,NA,few,TRBJ2-7,TGTGCCAGCAGCCGGACAGTGTTCTCCTACGAGCAGTACTTC,CASSRTVFSYEQYF
TRBV6-6,NA,NA,TRBJ1-5,TGTGCCAGCAGTTACTCGTCGGCAGGCGTAAGCAATCAGCCCCAGCATTTT,CASSYSSAGVSNQPQHF
TRBV7-9,NA,few,TRBJ1-4,TGTGCCAGCAGCGCTCAGGGTATTGAAAAACTGTTTTTT,CASSAQGIEKLFF
TRBV30,NA,NA,TRBJ2-1,TGTGCCTGGGGCGGGGTTACCTACAATGGGCAGTTCTTC,CAWGGVTYNGQFF
TRBV4-1,NA,NA,TRBJ1-2,TGCGCCAGCAGCCAACAGGGTTCCTATTCGGATGGCTACACCTTC,CASSQQGSYSDGYTF
TRBV12-3/TRBV12-4,TRBD1,NA,TRBJ1-6,TGTGCCAGCAGTTCATCCTGGACAGGGGGTAATTCACCCCTCCACTTT,CASSSSWTGGNSPLHF
TRBV12-3/TRBV12-4,NA,NA,TRBJ2-1,TGTGCCAGCCGAAGCCGGGGGCCCGATATTTGGGTGCAGTTCTTC,CASRSRGPDIWVQFF
TRBV7-6,NA,NA,TRBJ2-7,TGTGCCAGCAGCTTATACGACTCCTACGAGCAGTACTTC,CASSLYDSYEQYF
TRBV12-1,NA,NA,TRBJ1-6,TGTGCCAGCAGCTGTCCACCCGGGATTAAATCACCCCTCCACTTT,CASSCPPGIKSPLHF
TRBV20-1,NA,NA,TRBJ2-1,TGCAGTGGAAGAGGTCCGGGTACGATCAATGAGCAGTTCTTC,CSGRGPGTINEQFF
TRBV6-6,TRBD1,NA,TRBJ2-1,TGTGCCAGCAGGGCCGGGACAGGGGTCCACAATGAGCAGTTCTTC,CASRAGTGVHNEQFF
TRBV20-1,NA,NA,TRBJ2-1,TGCAGTGCTAGGTTTGATGAGCAGTTCTTC,CSARFDEQFF
TRBV4-2,NA,NA,TRBJ2-7,TGTGCCGGCAGCCAAGGAGTGGGGGGAGAGTGGGCCTACGAGCAGTACTTC,CAGSQGVGGEWAYEQYF
TRBV10-2,NA,NA,TRBJ2-1,TGCGCCAGCACCGAGGGCTGGAGCTCCTACAATGAGCAGTTCTTC,CASTEGWSSYNEQFF
TRBV27,TRBD2,few,TRBJ2-3,TGTGCCAGCAGTTGGACTAGCGCTACAGATACGCAGTATTTT,CASSWTSATDTQYF
TRBV5-1,TRBD1,few,TRBJ1-2,TGCGCCAGCAGCTTGGAGGGGACAGGGGGCGCAAGCTATGGCTACACCTTC,CASSLEGTGGASYGYTF
TRBV3-1,NA,NA,TRBJ1-2,TGTGCCAGCAGCCAAGATGGTCCCGCAGGCCCCAACTATGGCTACACCTTC,CASSQDGPAGPNYGYTF